This entry lists 15 T cell receptor beta chains sequenced from one sample in a study of blood T cell repertoires in COVID-19. TCRdb's table, derived via immunoSEQ multiplex PCR, lists solely in-frame clones and lacks some. Of around 300,000 clones listed, approximately 86% are singletons. The specimen was peripheral blood. These receptors were collected from a woman aged 70-85 years with COVID-19, enrolled during active disease.

This clone was recorded only once. The J gene is TRBJ1-5, the V gene TRBV6-5; D remains ambiguous. The CDR3 spans 15 residues. Per germline, CDR1 MNHEY and CDR2 SVGAGI. Trimming removed 2 bases at V and 2 bases at J, with 10 bases between. The CDR3 loop reads CASSYAGTGNQPQHF. In nucleotides, the CDR3 is TGTGCCAGCAGTTACGCGGGTACAGGCAATCAGCCCCAGCATTTT.

This chain links TRBV6-5 with TRBJ1-1, with D uncertain. In germline, CDR1 is MNHEY, CDR2 SVGAGI. Trimming took 7 bases from V and 1 from J, leaving 10 bases between them. The CDR3 is 13 amino acids. CDR3 region: CASTAPGNTEAFF. The CDR3 DNA reads TGTGCCAGCACGGCCCCAGGGAACACTGAAGCTTTCTTT.

This clone was found a few times. V usage is TRBV5-1 and J usage is TRBJ1-1; D gene unclear. V lost 0 bases and J 1 base, leaving 7 bases between the germline ends. This CDR3 comprises 14 residues. From germline, CDR1 is SGHRS and CDR2 YFSETQ. CDR3 amino acids: CASSLVTANTEAFF. CDR3 coding DNA: TGCGCCAGCAGCTTGGTCACTGCGAACACTGAAGCTTTCTTT.

The chain couples TRBV18 to TRBJ1-5, with 8 bases fitting TRBD1. The CDR3 is 15 amino acids. CDR1 is KGHSH, CDR2 LQKENI, per germline. After removal of 2 bases from V and 5 bases from J, the junction contained 5 bases not matched to a gene. DNA of the CDR3: TGTGCCAGCTCACCATCTGGACAGGGCTATCAGCCCCAGCATTTT. Residues: CASSPSGQGYQPQHF.

This CDR3 is CATSDLYGAGGPSTDTQYF. CDR3 DNA: TGTGCCACCAGTGATTTGTACGGGGCAGGGGGTCCTAGCACAGATACGCAGTATTTT. The chain carries TRBV24-1 and TRBJ2-3, with 7 bases aligning to TRBD1. Germline trimming cut 0 bases from V and 0 bases from J; bases unmatched to any gene: 11. The CDR3 totals 19 residues. Germline V gene lookup returns CDR1 KGHDR and CDR2 SFDVKD.

This chain joins TRBV7-2 and TRBJ1-6; D unclear. Per the germline V gene, CDR1 is SGHTA and CDR2 is FQGNSA. With 6 bases removed from V and 6 bases from J, the gap between germline ends came to 12 bases. The CDR3 totals 14 residues. CDR3 sequence: CASSPPASNSPLHF. The CDR3 DNA reads TGTGCCAGCAGTCCCCCTGCGAGTAATTCACCCCTCCACTTT.

The chain combines TRBV27 with TRBJ2-1; tentatively, D is TRBD2 (5 bases). Trimming left V 2 bases short and J 10 bases short, with 12 bases between. Germline CDR1 is MNHEY and CDR2 is SMNVEV (reference sequence). This CDR3 comprises 13 residues. The CDR3: CASSLRRGMEQFF. CDR3 nucleotides: TGTGCCAGCAGTTTACGTCGGGGAATGGAGCAGTTCTTC.

DNA of the CDR3: TGTGCCAGCAGTTTGACAGGAAGCTATAGCAATCAGCCCCAGCATTTT. Translating gives CASSLTGSYSNQPQHF. V gene TRBV27 combines with J gene TRBJ1-5; TRBD1 might be the D (6 bases). This CDR3 spans 16 amino acids. The germline V gene has CDR1 MNHEY and CDR2 SMNVEV (reference sequence). Trimming removed 3 bases from V and 0 bases from J, with 12 bases in between.

This sequence joins TRBV7-9 and TRBJ2-7, with D maybe TRBD2 (7 bases). V was clipped by 3 bases and J by 10 bases, with 16 bases between them. The CDR3 spans 13 residues. Germline CDR1 SEHNR, CDR2 FQNEAQ (reference sequence). The CDR3 loop is CASSFGGPAGQYF. The CDR3 DNA is TGTGCCAGCAGCTTCGGGGGGCCCGCCGGACAGTACTTC.

This clone was picked up one time. The genes are TRBV28 and TRBJ2-7; D possibly corresponds to TRBD1 (6 bases). The V and J ends lost 6 bases and 7 bases respectively, with 22 bases between them. The CDR3 runs 15 residues. Germline CDR1 is MDHEN and CDR2 is SYDVKM. The CDR3 here is CASSLGGGGAREQYF. The CDR3 bases are TGTGCCAGCAGCCTCGGCGGTGGGGGCGCGAGGGAGCAGTACTTC.

The CDR3 DNA follows: TGTGCCAGCAGCTTACAGGGGGGAGTCTACGAGCAGTACTTC. As protein: CASSLQGGVYEQYF. This chain uses TRBV7-2 with TRBJ2-7, with a possible D match to TRBD1 (7 bases). This CDR3 comprises 14 residues. CDR1 is SGHTA, CDR2 FQGNSA, per germline. V was cut by 2 bases and J by 3 bases, with 11 bases left in between. Complete variable domain (other parts from reference TRBV7-2 and TRBJ2-7): GAGVSQSPSNKVTEKGKDVELRCDPISGHTALYWYRQSLGQGLEFLIYFQGNSAPDKSGLPSDRFSAERTGGSVSTLTIQRTQQEDSAVYLCASSLQGGVYEQYFGPGTRLTVT.

The V and J genes are TRBV3-1 (or the pseudogene TRBV3-2) and TRBJ1-1, with TRBD1 matching over 11 bases. The CDR3 totals 15 residues. CDR1 LGHDT and CDR2 YNNKEL come from the germline V gene (reference sequence). The junction had 6 bases not matched to a gene; V was cut back by 4 bases and J by 5 bases. Written as DNA, the CDR3 is TGTGCCAGCAGCCCACCAGGGACAGGGGGAACTGAAGCTTTCTTT. This translates into CASSPPGTGGTEAFF.

The chain links TRBV6-2 or TRBV6-3 to TRBJ1-6; tentative D call: TRBD1 (5 bases). The CDR3 loop spans 15 amino acids. Trimming stripped 6 bases from V and 7 bases from J, with 16 bases between. Germline loops: CDR1 MNHEY, CDR2 SVGEGT. The CDR3: CASSPEDSLNSPLHF. DNA for the CDR3: TGTGCCAGCAGCCCCGAAGACAGCCTGAATTCACCCCTCCACTTT.

The sample holds many counts of this clone. V and J are TRBV29-1 and TRBJ1-3; D uncertain. This CDR3 region has 12 residues. The ends were cut back, 7 bases at V and 0 bases at J, with 7 bases in the middle. CDR1 SQVTM and CDR2 ANQGSEA come from the germline V gene. The CDR3 bases are TGCAGCGGATTAGTCTCTGGAAACACCATATATTTT. The encoded protein is CSGLVSGNTIYF.

The CDR3 reads CASSEGQPYEQYF. The CDR3 DNA reads as TGTGCCAGCAGTGAAGGACAACCCTACGAGCAGTACTTC. The chain carries TRBV6-1 and TRBJ2-7; D is unresolved. Germline CDR1 and CDR2: MNHNS and SASEGT. V lost 1 base to trimming and J lost 2 bases, with 6 bases between them. The CDR3 totals 13 residues.